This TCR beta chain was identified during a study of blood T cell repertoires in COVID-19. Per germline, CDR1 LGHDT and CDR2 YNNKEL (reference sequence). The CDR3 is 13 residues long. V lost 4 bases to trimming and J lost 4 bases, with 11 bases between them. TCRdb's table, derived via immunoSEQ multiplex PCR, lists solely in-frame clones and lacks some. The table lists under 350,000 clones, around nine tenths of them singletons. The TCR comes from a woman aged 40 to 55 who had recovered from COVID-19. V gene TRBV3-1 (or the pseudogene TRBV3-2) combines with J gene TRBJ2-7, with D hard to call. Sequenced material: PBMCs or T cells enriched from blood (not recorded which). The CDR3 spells CASSPHEVYEQYF. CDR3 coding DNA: TGTGCCAGCAGCCCACACGAGGTATACGAGCAGTACTTC.